Listed below are T cell receptor beta chains from one sample, sequenced in a study of T cell repertoires in cytomegalovirus infection. No antigen has been assigned to these receptors. Via MiXCR, TCRdb re-called the reads, giving one row per CDR3 protein. The sample lists hundreds of thousands of distinct CDR3 sequences, about 44% occurring once. The starting material was cultured PBMCs, obtained from culture after CMV antigen stimulation. The source is a human donor in good health (CMV status not recorded). Some clones in this sample may be carry-over from other donors' samples. The CDR3 runs from the conserved cysteine through the conserved F or W. D genes are given only for firm matches. Rows may omit the clone size; those that give it use once, few, many or a size class.

>TRBV27|.|few|TRBJ1-4
CASSSTGAVDEKLFF
TGTGCCAGCAGTTCGACAGGCGCTGTGGATGAAAAACTGTTTTTT
>TRBV7-2|.|few|TRBJ2-5
CASSLSRDSPQYF
TGTGCCAGCAGCTTAAGTCGCGACAGCCCCCAGTACTTC
>TRBV6-1|.|few|TRBJ1-3
CASSEDRVKASGNTIYF
TGTGCCAGCAGTGAAGACAGGGTGAAGGCCTCTGGAAACACCATATATTTT
>TRBV12-3/TRBV12-4|TRBD2|.|TRBJ2-3
CASSLLAGAATQYF
TGTGCCAGCAGTTTGTTAGCGGGGGCAGCTACGCAGTATTTT
>TRBV2|.|.|TRBJ1-6
CASSEGAAPLHF
TGTGCCAGCAGTGAAGGGGCGGCACCCCTCCACTTT
>TRBV28|TRBD1|.|TRBJ1-2
CALGDREGYGYTF
TGTGCTCTGGGAGACAGGGAAGGATATGGCTACACCTTC
>TRBV6-8|TRBD1|.|TRBJ2-1
CASRSNPTGGDEQFF
TGTGCCAGCAGATCAAACCCGACAGGGGGCGATGAGCAGTTCTTC
>TRBV6-6|.|.|TRBJ1-4
CASSYEGNEKLFF
TGTGCCAGCAGTTATGAGGGGAATGAAAAACTGTTTTTT
>TRBV7-2|TRBD2|.|TRBJ2-1
CASSQQGLAAYNEQLF
TGTGCCAGCAGCCAACAGGGACTAGCGGCATACAATGAGCAGTTGTTC
>TRBV24-1|TRBD1|.|TRBJ2-1
CATSDTTGDGYNEQFF
TGTGCCACCAGTGACACTACAGGGGATGGATACAATGAGCAGTTCTTC
>TRBV5-4|.|.|TRBJ2-7
CASSPAPLEYAYEQYF
TGTGCCAGCAGCCCGGCTCCTCTCGAGTATGCCTACGAGCAGTACTTC
>TRBV11-2|TRBD2|.|TRBJ2-5
CASSWASGSETQYF
TGTGCCAGCAGCTGGGCTAGCGGGAGTGAGACCCAGTACTTC
>TRBV4-3|.|few|TRBJ2-3
CASSQDRQGADTQYF
TGCGCCAGCAGCCAAGATCGGCAGGGCGCAGATACGCAGTATTTT
>TRBV7-9|TRBD2|.|TRBJ2-7
CASSFIAGGPSEQYF
TGTGCCAGCAGTTTTATAGCGGGAGGGCCGTCGGAGCAGTACTTC
>TRBV6-2/TRBV6-3|.|few|TRBJ1-2
CAVRGRSSNGYTF
TGTGCCGTCCGGGGCAGGTCATCCAATGGCTACACCTTC
>TRBV20-1|.|.|TRBJ1-1
CSAIRWQGGGSNTEAFF
TGCAGTGCTATTCGGTGGCAGGGAGGGGGTTCGAACACTGAAGCTTTCTTT
>TRBV20-1|TRBD2|.|TRBJ2-7
CSARPPSGGTYEQYF
TGCAGTGCTAGACCACCTAGCGGGGGAACTTACGAGCAGTACTTC
>TRBV7-2|.|.|TRBJ2-1
CASSLGPTVDEQFF
TGTGCCAGCAGCTTAGGGCCCACGGTGGATGAGCAGTTCTTC
>TRBV7-2|TRBD2|.|TRBJ2-7
CACSISGGYYEQYF
TGTGCCTGCAGTATTAGCGGGGGATACTACGAGCAGTACTTC
>TRBV6-1|TRBD1|.|TRBJ1-2
CASSEAWQGDGYTF
TGTGCCAGCAGTGAAGCGTGGCAGGGGGATGGCTACACCTTC
>TRBV9|.|few|TRBJ1-3
CASSIQGTGNTIYF
TGTGCCAGCAGCATACAGGGAACTGGAAACACCATATATTTT
>TRBV20-1|TRBD2|few|TRBJ2-1
CSARENPSGHNEQFF
TGCAGTGCTAGAGAGAACCCTAGCGGACACAATGAGCAGTTCTTC
>TRBV6-1|.|.|TRBJ2-7
CASSEEVEYEQYF
TGTGCCAGCAGTGAAGAGGTGGAGTACGAGCAGTACTTC
>TRBV12-3/TRBV12-4|.|.|TRBJ1-5
CASSPLTGDGNQPQHF
TGTGCCAGCAGTCCCCTTACGGGGGATGGCAATCAGCCCCAGCATTTT
>TRBV7-6|.|few|TRBJ1-3
CASSPRPDGRLYF
TGTGCCAGCAGCCCACGACCGGACGGTCGCCTATATTTT
>TRBV7-6|TRBD2|few|TRBJ2-1
CASSLPGAGALYNEQFF
TGTGCCAGCAGCTTACCAGGAGCGGGAGCGCTCTACAATGAGCAGTTCTTC
>TRBV27|.|.|TRBJ1-2
CASRGGGKANYGYTF
TGTGCCAGCAGGGGAGGGGGAAAAGCTAACTATGGCTACACCTTC
>TRBV7-8|TRBD2|few|TRBJ2-2
CASSFKRDRVGELFF
TGTGCCAGCAGCTTTAAGCGGGATAGGGTCGGGGAGCTGTTTTTT
>TRBV7-9|TRBD2|.|TRBJ2-3
CASSPTLAGGADTQYF
TGTGCCAGCAGCCCAACACTAGCGGGGGGCGCAGATACGCAGTATTTT
>TRBV7-9|TRBD1|few|TRBJ1-2
CASSPTRDRGSGYTF
TGTGCCAGCAGTCCGACCCGGGACAGGGGGTCTGGCTACACCTTC
>TRBV15|TRBD1|.|TRBJ1-2
CATSRDIQGPHGYTF
TGTGCCACCAGCAGAGATATACAGGGGCCCCATGGCTACACCTTC
>TRBV3-1|.|.|TRBJ2-5
CASSPHVSGYQETQYF
TGTGCCAGCAGCCCCCACGTGTCCGGGTACCAAGAGACCCAGTACTTC
>TRBV20-1|.|once|TRBJ1-4
CSARSGGIATNEKLFF
TGCAGTGCTAGATCGGGGGGGATTGCAACTAATGAAAAACTGTTTTTT
>TRBV6-6|TRBD1|few|TRBJ1-6
CASREDRVNSPLHF
TGTGCCAGCAGGGAGGACAGGGTTAATTCACCCCTCCACTTT
>TRBV7-4|.|.|TRBJ1-4
CASRTVNEKLFF
TGTGCCAGCCGGACGGTTAATGAAAAACTGTTTTTT
>TRBV25-1|.|.|TRBJ1-4
CASRRSGFGEKLFF
TGTGCCAGCAGGAGGTCAGGGTTTGGTGAAAAACTGTTTTTT
>TRBV6-6|.|few|TRBJ2-2
CAAGNIPGELFF
TGTGCCGCCGGGAACATCCCCGGGGAGCTGTTTTTT
>TRBV12-3/TRBV12-4|.|few|TRBJ2-1
CASSLDGRVSYNEQFF
TGTGCCAGCAGTTTAGACGGCAGGGTTTCCTACAATGAGCAGTTCTTC
>TRBV7-2|.|many|TRBJ2-5
CASSLSPAQETQYF
TGTGCCAGCAGCTTATCTCCAGCCCAAGAGACCCAGTACTTC
>TRBV2|.|.|TRBJ2-5
CASSETGETQYF
TGTGCCAGCAGTGAGACAGGCGAGACCCAGTACTTC
>TRBV20-1|.|.|TRBJ2-1
CSARADSISYNEQFF
TGCAGTGCTAGAGCCGACTCCATCTCCTACAATGAGCAGTTCTTC
>TRBV7-2|.|few|TRBJ2-3
CASSLAGRGSVNTQYF
TGTGCCAGCAGCTTAGCGGGCAGGGGATCGGTTAATACGCAGTATTTT
>TRBV2|.|.|TRBJ1-1
CASIGHPNTEAFF
TGTGCCAGCATCGGACACCCGAACACTGAAGCTTTCTTT
>TRBV7-2|TRBD1|many|TRBJ2-3
CASSLSPGGFTDTQYF
TGTGCCAGCAGCTTATCGCCAGGGGGCTTCACAGATACGCAGTATTTT
>TRBV6-2/TRBV6-3|TRBD2|once|TRBJ2-2
CASGSSGGNTGELFF
TGTGCCAGCGGGAGTTCGGGGGGTAACACCGGGGAGCTGTTTTTT
>TRBV7-9|.|.|TRBJ1-1
CASSPNTGRVMNTEAFF
TGTGCCAGCAGCCCGAACACGGGACGGGTTATGAACACTGAAGCTTTCTTT
>TRBV7-9|TRBD1|few|TRBJ1-3
CASSTGERSGNTIYF
TGTGCCAGCAGCACAGGGGAGCGCTCTGGAAACACCATATATTTT
>TRBV2|.|.|TRBJ2-3
CASSDRLQSTQYF
TGTGCCAGCAGTGATCGGTTGCAATCTACGCAGTATTTT
>TRBV6-1|TRBD2|.|TRBJ2-1
CASSTGPGKTLWGLGTEQFF
TGTGCCAGCAGTACGGGACCAGGGAAAACATTGTGGGGACTAGGGACTGAGCAGTTCTTC
>TRBV2|.|.|TRBJ1-1
CASESGPGVPEAFF
TGTGCCAGCGAGTCTGGACCGGGGGTTCCTGAAGCTTTCTTT
>TRBV7-2|TRBD1|many|TRBJ1-5
CASTDRENNQPQHF
TGTGCCAGCACAGACAGGGAAAACAATCAGCCCCAGCATTTT
>TRBV7-8|.|.|TRBJ2-5
CASSLHEETQYF
TGTGCCAGCAGCTTGCACGAAGAGACCCAGTACTTC
>TRBV7-8|.|many|TRBJ1-3
CASSLGPGGNTIYF
TGTGCCAGCAGCTTAGGCCCGGGGGGAAACACCATATATTTT
>TRBV7-2|.|.|TRBJ1-5
CASSLGRFQGASNQPQHF
TGTGCCAGCAGCTTAGGAAGGTTTCAGGGAGCTAGCAATCAGCCCCAGCATTTT
>TRBV11-2|TRBD2|few|TRBJ2-5
CASSPGGSAQETQYF
TGTGCCAGCAGCCCGGGGGGGAGCGCACAAGAGACCCAGTACTTC